This T cell receptor beta chain is from a study of cytomegalovirus exposure and HLA in healthy donors. Points from the study as a whole: Some TCR beta chains (over 150 of them) were listed as cytomegalovirus-associated. A later analysis showed HLA-associated TCR beta chains outstripping equally common others in clonal expansion. Some V segments (TRBV6-2 and TRBV6-3 among them) were excluded as indistinguishable. Reported performance of the classifier showed diagnosis of cytomegalovirus status with high specificity and sensitivity.

Worth noting for this clone: Its specificity is unknown.

PCR used 60 Vbeta primers and 13 Jbeta primers. Using immunoSEQ multiplex PCR, the repertoire was profiled, and TCRdb retains in-frame clones only, with some absent. The sample contains around 120,000 clones, about 69% of which appear only once. CDR3 size: 14 residues. Germline CDR1 and CDR2: LNHNV and YYDKDF (reference sequence). Deletions cut 0 bases from V and 6 bases from J, with 12 bases between. Sequencing input: PBMCs. J is TRBJ2-7 and V is TRBV15; TRBD2 is a possible D gene (5 bases). The origin of this receptor is a woman aged 18 to 35 in good health and CMV-seronegative. In nucleotides, the CDR3 is TGTGCCACCAGCAGAGATCTCCTTCGGGGCGAGCAGTACTTC. Amino acid sequence: CATSRDLLRGEQYF.